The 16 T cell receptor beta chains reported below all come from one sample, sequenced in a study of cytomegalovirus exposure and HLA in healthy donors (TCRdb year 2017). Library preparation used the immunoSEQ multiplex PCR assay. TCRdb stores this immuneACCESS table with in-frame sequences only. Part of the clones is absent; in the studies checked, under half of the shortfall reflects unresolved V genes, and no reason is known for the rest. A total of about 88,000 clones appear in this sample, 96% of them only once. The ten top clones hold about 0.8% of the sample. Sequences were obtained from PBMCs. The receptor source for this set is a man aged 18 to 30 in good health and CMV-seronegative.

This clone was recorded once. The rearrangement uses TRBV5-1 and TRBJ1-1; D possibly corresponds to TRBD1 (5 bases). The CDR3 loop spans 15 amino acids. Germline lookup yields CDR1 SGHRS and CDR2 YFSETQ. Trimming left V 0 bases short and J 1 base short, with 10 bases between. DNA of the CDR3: TGCGCCAGCAGCTTGGGGGGCACGCCGAACACTGAAGCTTTCTTT. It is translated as CASSLGGTPNTEAFF.

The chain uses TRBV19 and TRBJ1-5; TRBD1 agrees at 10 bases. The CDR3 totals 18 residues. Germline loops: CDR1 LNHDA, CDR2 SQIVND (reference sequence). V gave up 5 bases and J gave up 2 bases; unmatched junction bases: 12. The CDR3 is CASSVDRGRGLGNQPQHF. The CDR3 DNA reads TGTGCCAGTAGTGTCGACAGGGGGCGAGGTTTGGGCAATCAGCCCCAGCATTTT.

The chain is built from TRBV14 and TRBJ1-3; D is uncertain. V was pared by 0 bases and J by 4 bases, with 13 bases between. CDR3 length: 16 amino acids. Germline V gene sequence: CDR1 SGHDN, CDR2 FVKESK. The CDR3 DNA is TGTGCCAGCAGCCAAGATCGCAGGTCTCCGGGAAACACCATATATTTT. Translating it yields CASSQDRRSPGNTIYF.

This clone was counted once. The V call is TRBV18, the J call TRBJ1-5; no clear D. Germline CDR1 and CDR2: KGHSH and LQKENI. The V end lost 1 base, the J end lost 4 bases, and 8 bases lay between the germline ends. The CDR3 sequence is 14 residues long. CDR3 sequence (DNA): TGTGCCAGCTCACCACAGGGCGGGAATCAGCCCCAGCATTTT. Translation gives CASSPQGGNQPQHF.

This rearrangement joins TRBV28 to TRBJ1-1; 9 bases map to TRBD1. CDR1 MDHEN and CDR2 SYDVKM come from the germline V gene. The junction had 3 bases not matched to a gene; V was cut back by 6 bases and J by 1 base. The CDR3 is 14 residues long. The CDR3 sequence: CASSEDRGNTEAFF. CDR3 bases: TGTGCCAGCAGCGAGGACAGGGGGAACACTGAAGCTTTCTTT.

CDR3: CATSRLIPGQGIQKLFF. In nucleotides, the CDR3 is TGTGCCACCAGCAGACTTATTCCGGGACAGGGTATTCAAAAACTGTTTTTT. This chain connects TRBV15 to TRBJ1-4; TRBD1 agrees at 9 bases. The CDR3 loop spans 17 amino acids. V shed 2 bases, J shed 9 bases, and the junction held 13 bases outside the gene matches. Germline CDR1 reads LNHNV; CDR2 reads YYDKDF (reference sequence).

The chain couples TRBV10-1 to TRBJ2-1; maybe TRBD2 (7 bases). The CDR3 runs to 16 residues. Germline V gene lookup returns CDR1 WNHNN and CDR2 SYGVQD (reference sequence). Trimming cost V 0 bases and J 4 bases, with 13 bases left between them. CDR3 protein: CASSESGRGGYNEQFF. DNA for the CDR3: TGCGCCAGCAGTGAGTCAGGCAGGGGAGGGTACAATGAGCAGTTCTTC.

The CDR3 protein is CASSFRQGVINYGYTF. The CDR3 coding sequence is TGTGCCAGCAGCTTCCGACAGGGGGTTATTAACTATGGCTACACCTTC. This chain uses TRBV5-4 with TRBJ1-2, with 9 positions matching TRBD1. Germline CDR1 SGHNT, CDR2 YYREEE (reference sequence). V gave up 2 bases and J gave up 1 base; unmatched junction bases: 6. The CDR3 runs to 16 residues.

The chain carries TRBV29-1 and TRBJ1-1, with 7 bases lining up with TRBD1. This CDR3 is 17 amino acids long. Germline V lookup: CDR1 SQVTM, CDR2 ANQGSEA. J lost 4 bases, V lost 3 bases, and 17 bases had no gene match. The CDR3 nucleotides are TGCAGCGTTGAGGGCAGGGGGAGGCGGTGGGGAGGCACTGAAGCTTTCTTT. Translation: CSVEGRGRRWGGTEAFF.

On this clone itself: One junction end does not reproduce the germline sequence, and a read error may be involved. The CDR3: CASIDRELNGYTF. CDR3 DNA sequence: TGTGCCAGCATTGACAGGGAGCTAAATGGCTACACCTTC. J is TRBJ1-2 and V is TRBV6-4, with TRBD1 matching 7 bases. CDR3 length: 13 residues. Germline CDR1 and CDR2: MRHNA and SNTAGT.

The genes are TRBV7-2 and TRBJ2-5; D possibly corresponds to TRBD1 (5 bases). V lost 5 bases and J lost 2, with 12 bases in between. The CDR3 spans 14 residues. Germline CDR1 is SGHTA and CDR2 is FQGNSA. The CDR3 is CASSPGHSQETQYF. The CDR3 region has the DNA TGTGCCAGCAGCCCCGGACATAGTCAAGAGACCCAGTACTTC.

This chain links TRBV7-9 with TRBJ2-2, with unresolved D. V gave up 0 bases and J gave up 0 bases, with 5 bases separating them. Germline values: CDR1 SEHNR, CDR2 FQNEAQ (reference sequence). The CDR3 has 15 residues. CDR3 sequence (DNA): TGTGCCAGCAGCTTAGCGGGCCCGAACACCGGGGAGCTGTTTTTT. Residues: CASSLAGPNTGELFF.

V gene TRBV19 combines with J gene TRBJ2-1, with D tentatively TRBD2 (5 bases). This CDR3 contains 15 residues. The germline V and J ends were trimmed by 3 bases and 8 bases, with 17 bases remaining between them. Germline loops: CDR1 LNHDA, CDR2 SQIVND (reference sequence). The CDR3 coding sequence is TGTGCCAGTAGTATTATGGCTAGCAAGGGCCATGAGCAGTTCTTC. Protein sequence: CASSIMASKGHEQFF.

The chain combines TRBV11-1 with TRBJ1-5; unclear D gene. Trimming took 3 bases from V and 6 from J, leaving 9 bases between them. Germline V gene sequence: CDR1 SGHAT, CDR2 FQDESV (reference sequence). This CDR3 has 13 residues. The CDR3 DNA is TGTGCCAGCAGCTTCTCCCTCAGTCAGCCCCAGCATTTT. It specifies CASSFSLSQPQHF. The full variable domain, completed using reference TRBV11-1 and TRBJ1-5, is EAEVAQSPRYKITEKSQAVAFWCDPISGHATLYWYRQILGQGPELLVQFQDESVVDDSQLPKDRFSAERLKGVDSTLKIQPAELGDSAMYLCASSFSLSQPQHFGDGTRLSIL.

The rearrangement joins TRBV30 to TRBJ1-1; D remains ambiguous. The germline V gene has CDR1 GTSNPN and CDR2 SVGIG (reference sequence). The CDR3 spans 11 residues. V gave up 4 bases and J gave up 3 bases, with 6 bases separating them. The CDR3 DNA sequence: TGTGCCTGGACGCAGGACACTGAAGCTTTCTTT. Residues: CAWTQDTEAFF. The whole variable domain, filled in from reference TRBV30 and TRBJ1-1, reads SQTIHQWPATLVQPVGSPLSLECTVEGTSNPNLYWYRQAAGRGLQLLFYSVGIGQISSEVPQNLSASRPQDRQFILSSKKLLLSDSGFYLCAWTQDTEAFFGQGTRLTVV.

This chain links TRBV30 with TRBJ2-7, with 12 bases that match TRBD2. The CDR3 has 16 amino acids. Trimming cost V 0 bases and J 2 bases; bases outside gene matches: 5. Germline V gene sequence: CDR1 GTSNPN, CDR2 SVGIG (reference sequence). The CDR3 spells CAWSVPLAGGPYEQYV. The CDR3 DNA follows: TGTGCCTGGAGTGTACCCCTAGCGGGAGGGCCCTACGAGCAGTACGTC.